The next 8 T cell receptor beta chains were all read from a single sample in a study of OX40 agonist ivuxolimab in advanced cancers. Sequenced by immunoSEQ multiplex PCR; TCRdb stores in-frame clones only, minus some. The table lists approximately 70,000 clones, about 94% of them singletons. This sample comprised CD4+ or CD8+ T cells sorted from blood, obtained in a trial of the OX40 agonist ivuxolimab. The source of these receptors is an adult with an advanced solid tumor such as melanoma, head and neck, liver or kidney cancer.

The table lists this clone with a count of one. The chain couples TRBV7-8 to TRBJ2-5; D assignment may be TRBD1 or TRBD2 (5 bases each). The germline V gene encodes CDR1 SGHVS and CDR2 FQNEAQ. The CDR3 totals 17 residues. The germline V and J ends were trimmed by 4 bases and 4 bases, with 22 bases remaining between them. The CDR3 here is CASSSPLDGTQGETQYF. The DNA of the CDR3 is TGTGCCAGCAGCTCTCCTTTGGACGGGACCCAAGGAGAGACCCAGTACTTC.

The V and J genes are TRBV27 and TRBJ2-7; perhaps TRBD1 as D (5 bases). Trimming cost V 3 bases and J 6 bases, with 15 bases left between them. There are 14 residues in the CDR3. CDR1 and CDR2 (germline): MNHEY, SMNVEV (reference sequence). The CDR3 DNA reads as TGTGCCAGCAGTTTGGGCAGGGTTTTCTCCGAGCAGTACTTC. This translates into CASSLGRVFSEQYF.

This chain connects TRBV27 to TRBJ2-2; D is unresolved. V lost 3 bases to trimming and J lost 4 bases, with 15 bases between them. Germline loops: CDR1 MNHEY, CDR2 SMNVEV (reference sequence). The CDR3 covers 16 residues. The CDR3 protein is CASSFGREYPTGELFF. The CDR3 region has the DNA TGTGCCAGCAGTTTTGGCAGAGAGTACCCCACCGGGGAGCTGTTTTTT.

The chain recombines TRBV2 with TRBJ2-1; D unresolved. This CDR3 spans 14 amino acids. V was cut by 5 bases and J by 6 bases, with 14 bases left in between. Germline V gene lookup returns CDR1 SNHLY and CDR2 FYNNEI. The CDR3, as DNA: TGTGCCAGCAGTTACACCGGGTCCCCCAATGAGCAGTTCTTC. It translates to CASSYTGSPNEQFF. Full variable domain (outside the CDR3, taken from reference TRBV2 and TRBJ2-1): EPEVTQTPSHQVTQMGQEVILRCVPISNHLYFYWYRQILGQKVEFLVSFYNNEISEKSEIFDDQFSVERPDGSNFTLKIRSTKLEDSAMYFCASSYTGSPNEQFFGPGTRLTVL.

The CDR3 DNA follows: TGTGCCAGCAGCTTATCAGGGGGCTTCGGAAACACCATATATTTT. Translation gives CASSLSGGFGNTIYF. The genes are TRBV7-3 and TRBJ1-3; 8 nucleotides align to TRBD1. The junction had 4 bases not matched to a gene; V was cut back by 2 bases and J by 4 bases. The germline gives CDR1 SGHTA, CDR2 FQGTGA. CDR3 length: 15 residues.

The CDR3 nucleotides are TGTGCCAGCAGCGTAGAGGCTAGCGGACTAGGATACGAGCAGTACTTC. It translates to CASSVEASGLGYEQYF. The chain combines TRBV9 with TRBJ2-7; TRBD2 aligns across 7 bases. This CDR3 is built from 16 residues. J gave up 4 bases and V 0 bases, and 10 bases lay outside the gene matches. Germline V gene data show CDR1 as SGDLS and CDR2 as YYNGEE.

V is TRBV2 and J is TRBJ2-5; a weak D match, TRBD1 (6 bases). The V end lost 8 bases, the J end lost 5 bases, and 18 bases lay between the germline ends. Germline CDR1 is SNHLY and CDR2 is FYNNEI. The CDR3 is made up of 14 amino acids. CDR3: CASSGLGGGETQYF. DNA of the CDR3: TGTGCCAGCTCCGGGCTAGGGGGTGGCGAGACCCAGTACTTC.

The chain links TRBV7-8 to TRBJ1-1, with 9 positions matching TRBD1. In germline, CDR1 is SGHVS, CDR2 FQNEAQ. CDR3 size: 16 residues. V lost 2 bases, J lost 6 bases, and 10 bases stayed unmatched. CDR3 bases: TGTGCCAGCAGCTTAACAGGGGGCATTTTCGTCCCTGAAGCTTTCTTT. As protein: CASSLTGGIFVPEAFF.